This T cell receptor beta chain is from a study of identifying expanded T cells in peripheral blood (dated by TCRdb to between 2018 and 2021). General notes on the study: Technical replicates were generated by sequencing separate aliquots of the same genomic DNA pool, and four replicates were compared pairwise.

During the collection period, no infections or other immune events were recorded for the healthy donors. Blood repertoires from healthy donors were used as a training cohort for calibrating time-dependent variance in a beta-binomial model of differential abundance of T-cell clones. The training cohort included around 10 healthy donors, of whom 3 were female and 7 were male. Donor ages ranged from 29 to 64 years, with an average of 43 years. Whole blood was collected from each healthy donor at three time points spaced 2 to 3 weeks apart and obtained from a commercial supplier. For immunosequencing, genomic DNA was extracted from unsorted whole blood. On this clone itself: Its antigen remains unidentified. There are no base qualities to consult, and no much larger clone falls within one base.

The full study reports these points: The authors expected biological variance in healthy repertoires might increase further over much longer intervals such as months to years. The binomial model flagged about 1.2 differentially abundant clones between technical replicates, compared with approximately 16 over about 2 weeks and 19 over roughly 4 weeks. The beta-binomial model significantly reduced the number of clones called differentially abundant and the false-positive rate across all healthy-donor time intervals. Variance in clone template counts between approximately 2-week samples significantly increased with total template count across all healthy donors.

The immunoSEQ Assay, which uses bias-controlled multiplex PCR amplification of genomic DNA, was used to profile TCRbeta CDR3 regions. From the authors' description of their analysis: To quantify the absolute abundance of each unique TCRbeta CDR3 region, the sequences were collapsed and filtered. Two models were used to test differential abundance: a binomial model (Fisher-equivalent) and a beta-binomial model that adds time-dependent variance fitted from healthy donors. Clones with fewer than 5 combined templates were removed, and a clone was called differentially abundant if the clone's Benjamini-Hochberg FDR was below 0.01. Beta-binomial variance was modeled as a function of total template count across the two samples using the form v = (b*log(k)+a)^2. TCRdb carries this immuneACCESS record with in-frame sequences only. Its versions omit some clonotypes, under half of them owing to an unresolved V gene in the studies checked, with the rest unexplained. V, J and clone size reflect that table, while D and trimming were determined from the DNA. The sample table lists about 100,000 clones, around 88% of them with a count of one. The ten biggest clones cover around 17% of the sample.

At the junction V is shortened by 8 bases and J by 1 base; bases outside the gene matches: 5. Inclusive of the bounding cysteine and phenylalanine, the CDR3 is 14 residues long. Left in the record is the CDR3 DNA by itself, 42 bases read in frame from the first base. According to the germline V gene, CDR1 reads SGHVS and CDR2 reads FQNEAQ. The sequenced sample consisted of blood. The chain was built from TRBV7-8 and TRBJ2-5; 9 central bases correspond to TRBD2. This receptor was identified in a person aged 18 to 75 in good health. The nucleotide sequence is given as TGTGCCAGCCGTGCGGGGGGGTTCCAAGAGACCCAGTACTTC. Its coded protein is CASRAGGFQETQYF. When the CDR3 is completed using the reference TRBV7-8 and TRBJ2-5 genes on either side, the full variable domain is GAGVSQSPRYKVAKRGQDVALRCDPISGHVSLFWYQQALGQGPEFLTYFQNEAQLDKSGLPSDRFFAERPEGSVSTLKIQRTQQEDSAVYLCASRAGGFQETQYFGPGTRLLVL.